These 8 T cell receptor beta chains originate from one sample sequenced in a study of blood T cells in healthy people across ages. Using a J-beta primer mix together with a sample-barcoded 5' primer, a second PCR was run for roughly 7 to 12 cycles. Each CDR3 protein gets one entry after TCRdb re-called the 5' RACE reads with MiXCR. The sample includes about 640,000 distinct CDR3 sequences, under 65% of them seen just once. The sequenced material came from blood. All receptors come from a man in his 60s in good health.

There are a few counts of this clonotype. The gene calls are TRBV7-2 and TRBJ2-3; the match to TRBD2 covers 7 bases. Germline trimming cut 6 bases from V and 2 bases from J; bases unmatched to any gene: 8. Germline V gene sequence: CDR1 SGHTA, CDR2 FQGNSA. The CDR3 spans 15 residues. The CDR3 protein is CASSSLAATTDTQYF. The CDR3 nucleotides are TGTGCCAGCAGTTCCCTAGCGGCGACCACAGATACGCAGTATTTT.

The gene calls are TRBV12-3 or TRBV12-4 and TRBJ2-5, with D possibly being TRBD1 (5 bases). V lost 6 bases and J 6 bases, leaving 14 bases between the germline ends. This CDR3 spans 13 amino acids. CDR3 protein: CASSRVDGKTQYF. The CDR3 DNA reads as TGTGCCAGCAGCAGGGTGGACGGCAAGACCCAGTACTTC.

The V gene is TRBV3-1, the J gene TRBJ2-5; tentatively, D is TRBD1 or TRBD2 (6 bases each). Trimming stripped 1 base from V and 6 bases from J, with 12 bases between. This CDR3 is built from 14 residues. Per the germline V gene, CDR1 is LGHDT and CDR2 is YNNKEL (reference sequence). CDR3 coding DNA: TGTGCCAGCAGCCAAGGGGGGGCGTACAAGACCCAGTACTTC. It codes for CASSQGGAYKTQYF.

Here the CDR3 reads CASSVPSGYNEQFF. CDR3 in DNA: TGTGCCAGCAGCGTCCCTAGCGGGTACAATGAGCAGTTCTTC. The V call is TRBV14, the J call TRBJ2-1, with TRBD2 matching over 8 bases. The CDR3 contains 14 residues. The ends lost 5 bases at V and 4 bases at J; junction bases unmatched: 4. Per the germline V gene, CDR1 is SGHDN and CDR2 is FVKESK.

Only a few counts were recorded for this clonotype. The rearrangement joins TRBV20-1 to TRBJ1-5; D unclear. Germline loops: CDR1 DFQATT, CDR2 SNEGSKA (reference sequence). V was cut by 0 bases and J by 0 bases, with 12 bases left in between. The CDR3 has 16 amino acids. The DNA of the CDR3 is TGCAGTGCTAGAGAGCCATACAGTTATAGCAATCAGCCCCAGCATTTT. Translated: CSAREPYSYSNQPQHF.

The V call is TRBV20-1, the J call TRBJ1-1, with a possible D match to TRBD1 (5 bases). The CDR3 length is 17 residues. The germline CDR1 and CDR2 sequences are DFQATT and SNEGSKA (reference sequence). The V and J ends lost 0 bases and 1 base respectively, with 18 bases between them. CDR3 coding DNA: TGCAGTGCTAGAGATTGGCGGGGGAGAGGCCCGAACACTGAAGCTTTCTTT. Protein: CSARDWRGRGPNTEAFF.

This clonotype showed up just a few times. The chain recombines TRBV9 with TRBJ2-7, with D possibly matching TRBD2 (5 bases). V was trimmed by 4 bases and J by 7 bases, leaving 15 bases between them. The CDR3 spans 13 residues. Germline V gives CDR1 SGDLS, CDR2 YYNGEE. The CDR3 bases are TGTGCCAGCAGCTTGACGGACGGCGGGGAGCAGTACTTC. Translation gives CASSLTDGGEQYF.

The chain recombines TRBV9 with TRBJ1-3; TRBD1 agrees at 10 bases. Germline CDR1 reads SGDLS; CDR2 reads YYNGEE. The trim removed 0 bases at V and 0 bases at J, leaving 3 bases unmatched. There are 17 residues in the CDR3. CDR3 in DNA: TGTGCCAGCAGCGTAGTGGGACAGGGGAACTCTGGAAACACCATATATTTT. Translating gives CASSVVGQGNSGNTIYF.